Listed here is a single TCR beta chain. These data are taken from a study of blood T cell repertoires in COVID-19. As for the study in general: The analysed material was cDNA or gDNA that came from T cells, B-cell-depleted T cells, or PBMCs.

This CDR3 region has 14 residues. Germline assignment: CDR1 SNHLY and CDR2 FYNNEI. The J segment lost 4 bases and the V segment lost 11 bases, leaving 10 bases of the junction unmatched. In the original workflow: Amplified reference gene primers provided the basis for estimating nucleated cell counts. Assay: immunoSEQ multiplex PCR; the TCRdb copy retains only in-frame clones and omits some. V, J and clone size derive from that table, while D and trimming were established from the DNA sequence. The table shows 200,000 to 300,000 clones, with nearly 85% occurring only once. The TCR originated in a human donor in a cohort sampled during active COVID-19. Sample: peripheral blood. This chain links TRBV2 with TRBJ2-2; 7 bases line up with TRBD1. CDR3 nucleotides: TGTGCCCGAGGGGGCATGTCTTCCACCGGGGAGCTGTTTTTT. This translates into CARGGMSSTGELFF.